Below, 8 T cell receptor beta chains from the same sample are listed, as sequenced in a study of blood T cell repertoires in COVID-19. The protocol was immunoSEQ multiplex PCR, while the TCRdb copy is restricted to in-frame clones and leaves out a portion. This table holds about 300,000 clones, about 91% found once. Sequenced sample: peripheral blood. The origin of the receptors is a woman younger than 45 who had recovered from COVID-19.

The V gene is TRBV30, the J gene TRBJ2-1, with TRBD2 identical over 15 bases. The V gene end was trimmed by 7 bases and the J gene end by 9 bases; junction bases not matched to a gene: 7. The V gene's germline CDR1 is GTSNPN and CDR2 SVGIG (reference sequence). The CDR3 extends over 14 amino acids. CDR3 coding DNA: TGTGCCTCCCCGGGACTAGCGGGGGGCGGTGAGCAGTTCTTC. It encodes CASPGLAGGGEQFF.

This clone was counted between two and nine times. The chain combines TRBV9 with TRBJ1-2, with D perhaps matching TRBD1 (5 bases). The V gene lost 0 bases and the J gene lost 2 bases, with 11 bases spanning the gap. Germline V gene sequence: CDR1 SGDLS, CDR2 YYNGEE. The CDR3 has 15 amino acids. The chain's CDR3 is CASSVDDRLNYGYTF. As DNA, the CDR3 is TGTGCCAGCAGCGTAGACGACAGATTAAACTATGGCTACACCTTC. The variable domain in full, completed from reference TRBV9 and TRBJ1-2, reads DSGVTQTPKHLITATGQRVTLRCSPRSGDLSVYWYQQSLDQGLQFLIQYYNGEERAKGNILERFSAQQFPDLHSELNLSSLELGDSALYFCASSVDDRLNYGYTFGSGTRLTVV.

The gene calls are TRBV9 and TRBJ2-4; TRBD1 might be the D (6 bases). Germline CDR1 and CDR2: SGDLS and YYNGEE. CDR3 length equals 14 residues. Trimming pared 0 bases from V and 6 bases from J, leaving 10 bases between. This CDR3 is CASSVEVRGNIQYF. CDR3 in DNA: TGTGCCAGCAGCGTAGAGGTCAGGGGAAACATTCAGTACTTC. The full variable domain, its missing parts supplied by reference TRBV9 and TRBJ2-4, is DSGVTQTPKHLITATGQRVTLRCSPRSGDLSVYWYQQSLDQGLQFLIQYYNGEERAKGNILERFSAQQFPDLHSELNLSSLELGDSALYFCASSVEVRGNIQYFGAGTRLSVL.

For the CDR3, the DNA is TGCAGCGTAATTGGACTAGCGGGGGCCCCTGATACGCAGTATTTT. It translates to CSVIGLAGAPDTQYF. The chain uses TRBV29-1 and TRBJ2-3, with 13 bases matching TRBD2. The CDR3 is made up of 15 amino acids. In germline, CDR1 is SQVTM, CDR2 ANQGSEA. The J segment lost 6 bases and the V segment lost 6 bases, leaving 9 bases of the junction unmatched.

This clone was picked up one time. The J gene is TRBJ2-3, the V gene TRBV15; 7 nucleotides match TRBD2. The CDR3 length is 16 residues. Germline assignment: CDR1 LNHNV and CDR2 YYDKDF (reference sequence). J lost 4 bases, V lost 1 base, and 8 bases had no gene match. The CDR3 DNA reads TGTGCCACCAGCAGAGGACCCGCGGGGGTCTCAGATACGCAGTATTTT. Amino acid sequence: CATSRGPAGVSDTQYF.

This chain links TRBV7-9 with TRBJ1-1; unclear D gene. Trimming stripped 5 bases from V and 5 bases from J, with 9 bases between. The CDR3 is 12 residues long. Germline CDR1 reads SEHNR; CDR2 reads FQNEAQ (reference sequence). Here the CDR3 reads CASSPRGTEAFF. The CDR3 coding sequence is TGTGCCAGCAGCCCCAGAGGAACTGAAGCTTTCTTT.

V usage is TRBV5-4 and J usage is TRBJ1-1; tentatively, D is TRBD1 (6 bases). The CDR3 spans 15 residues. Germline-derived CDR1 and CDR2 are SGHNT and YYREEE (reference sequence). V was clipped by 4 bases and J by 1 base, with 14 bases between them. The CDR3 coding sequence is TGTGCCAGCAGCCTGGACAGTCGGGGGAACACTGAAGCTTTCTTT. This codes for CASSLDSRGNTEAFF.

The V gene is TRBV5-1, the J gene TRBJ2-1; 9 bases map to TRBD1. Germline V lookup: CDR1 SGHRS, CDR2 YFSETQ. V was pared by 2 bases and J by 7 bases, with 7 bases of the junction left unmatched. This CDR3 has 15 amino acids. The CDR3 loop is CASSLRQGVFNEQFF. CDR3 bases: TGCGCCAGCAGCTTAAGACAGGGGGTTTTTAATGAGCAGTTCTTC.